This TCR beta chain stems from a study of T cell clonality in common variable immunodeficiency. The study, taken as a whole, reports: Common variable immunodeficiency TCR beta sequences reportedly had fewer deletions and N-nucleotide insertions. Compared with healthy controls, CVID subjects showed increased TCRbeta clonality, mostly in about a third.

This clone was picked up a small number of times. What it binds is unknown. The CDR3 end is not reached by the read, which stops 3 residues before it; the germline J gene fills it in. Between the trimmed V and J ends, which lost 5 bases and 6 bases, there was a span of 10 bases. The CDR3 loop spans 12 amino acids. Germline V CDR1 and CDR2: SEHNR, FQNEAQ (reference sequence). TCRdb keeps only in-frame clones here, not all; method: immunoSEQ multiplex PCR. The sample yields some 2,500 clones, without any singletons. The CVID group had roughly 15 females and around 29 males, mean age around 40. No CVID subject was ill or on immunomodulatory drugs when sampled.

V is TRBV7-9 and J is TRBJ1-2; no clear D. The sequence was collected from a human donor with common variable immunodeficiency. The sample consisted of peripheral blood mononuclear cells. Incomplete CDR3 DNA: TGTGCCAGCAGCCGGTTCGAGCATGGC. Its translation: CASSRFEHG. The complete CDR3 reads CASSRFEHGYTF.